Below, one TCR beta chain is given with its context. In the original processing: Estimation of nucleated cell counts was performed using reference gene primer amplification. The protocol was immunoSEQ multiplex PCR, while the TCRdb copy is restricted to in-frame clones and leaves out a portion. The DNA gave D and trimming, while V, J and clone size come from that table. The sample includes some 250,000 clones, around four fifths of them seen just once. This CDR3 spans 16 amino acids. The trim removed 2 bases at V and 0 bases at J, leaving 6 bases unmatched. Germline loops: CDR1 KGHSH, CDR2 LQKENI. This sample was taken from a study of blood T cell repertoires in COVID-19. Study context: Acute and convalescent COVID-19 samples came from the United States, Italy and Spain. T cells, B-cell-depleted T cells, or PBMCs provided the cDNA or gDNA that served as material.

The sequence was obtained from a man in his sixties with acute or convalescent COVID-19. V and J are TRBV18 and TRBJ1-1; 7 bases align to TRBD1. The sequenced sample was peripheral blood. In nucleotides, the CDR3 is TGTGCCAGCTCACCAACCGGGAGGGGGCTGAACACTGAAGCTTTCTTT. As protein: CASSPTGRGLNTEAFF.